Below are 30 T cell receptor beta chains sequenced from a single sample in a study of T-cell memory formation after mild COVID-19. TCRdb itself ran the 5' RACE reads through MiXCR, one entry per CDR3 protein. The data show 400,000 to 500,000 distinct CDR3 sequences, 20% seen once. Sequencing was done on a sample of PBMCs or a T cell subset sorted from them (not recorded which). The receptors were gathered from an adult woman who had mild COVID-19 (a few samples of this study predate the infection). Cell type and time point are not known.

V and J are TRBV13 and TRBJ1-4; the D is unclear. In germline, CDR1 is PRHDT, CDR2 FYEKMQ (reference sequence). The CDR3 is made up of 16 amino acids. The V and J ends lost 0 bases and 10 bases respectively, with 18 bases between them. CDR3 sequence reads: CASSLGRPWDMVKLFF. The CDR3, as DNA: TGTGCCAGCAGCTTAGGCCGGCCATGGGATATGGTAAAACTGTTTTTT. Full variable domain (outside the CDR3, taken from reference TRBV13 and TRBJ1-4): AAGVIQSPRHLIKEKRETATLKCYPIPRHDTVYWYQQGPGQDPQFLISFYEKMQSDKGSIPDRFSAQQFSDYHSELNMSSLELGDSALYFCASSLGRPWDMVKLFFGSGTQLSVL.

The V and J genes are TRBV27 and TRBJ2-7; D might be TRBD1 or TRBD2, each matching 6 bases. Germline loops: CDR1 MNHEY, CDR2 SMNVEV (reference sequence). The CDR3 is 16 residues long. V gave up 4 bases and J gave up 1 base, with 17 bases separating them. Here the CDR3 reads CASSSILGGESYEQYF. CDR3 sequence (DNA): TGTGCCAGCAGTTCCATTTTGGGGGGCGAGTCCTACGAGCAGTACTTC.

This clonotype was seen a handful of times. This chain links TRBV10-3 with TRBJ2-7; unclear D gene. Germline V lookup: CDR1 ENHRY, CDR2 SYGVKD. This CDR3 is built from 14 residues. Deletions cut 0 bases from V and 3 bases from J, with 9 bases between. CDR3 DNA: TGTGCCATCAGTGAGTCTAACGGGCACTACGAGCAGTACTTC. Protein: CAISESNGHYEQYF.

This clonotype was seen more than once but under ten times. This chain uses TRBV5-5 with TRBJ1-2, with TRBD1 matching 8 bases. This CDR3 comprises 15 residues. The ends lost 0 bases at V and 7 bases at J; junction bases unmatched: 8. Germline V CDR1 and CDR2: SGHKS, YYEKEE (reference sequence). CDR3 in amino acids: CASSLAGAGGFGYTF. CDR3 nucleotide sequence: TGTGCCAGCAGCTTGGCCGGCGCAGGGGGCTTTGGCTACACCTTC. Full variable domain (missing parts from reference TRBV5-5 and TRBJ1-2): DAGVTQSPTHLIKTRGQQVTLRCSPISGHKSVSWYQQVLGQGPQFIFQYYEKEERGRGNFPDRFSARQFPNYSSELNVNALLLGDSALYLCASSLAGAGGFGYTFGSGTRLTVV.

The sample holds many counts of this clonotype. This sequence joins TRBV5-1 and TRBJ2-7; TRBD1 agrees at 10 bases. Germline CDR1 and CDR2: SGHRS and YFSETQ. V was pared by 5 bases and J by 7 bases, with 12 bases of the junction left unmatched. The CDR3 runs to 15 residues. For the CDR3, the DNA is TGCGCCAGCAGAAAGCCGGGACAGGGGATAGGTGAGCAGTACTTC. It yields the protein CASRKPGQGIGEQYF.

The CDR3 DNA is TGTGCCAGCAGCTTAGGCGGGAATCATCAGCCCCAGCATTTT. Residues: CASSLGGNHQPQHF. The chain couples TRBV7-9 to TRBJ1-5; D uncertain. CDR1 is SEHNR, CDR2 FQNEAQ, per germline (reference sequence). This CDR3 comprises 14 residues. V lost 1 base, J lost 5 bases, and 9 bases lay in between. The whole variable domain, filled in from reference TRBV7-9 and TRBJ1-5, reads DTGVSQNPRHKITKRGQNVTFRCDPISEHNRLYWYRQTLGQGPEFLTYFQNEAQLEKSRLLSDRFSAERPKGSFSTLEIQRTEQGDSAMYLCASSLGGNHQPQHFGDGTRLSIL.

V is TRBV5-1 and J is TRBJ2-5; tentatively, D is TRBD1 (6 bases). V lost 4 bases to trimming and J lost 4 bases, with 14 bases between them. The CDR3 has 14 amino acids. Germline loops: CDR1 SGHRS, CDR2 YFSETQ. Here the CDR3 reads CASSHGGRGETQYF. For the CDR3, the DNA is TGCGCCAGCAGCCATGGTGGCAGGGGAGAGACCCAGTACTTC.

CDR3 DNA: TGTGCCAGCAGGGACAGGGGGCATCAGCCCCAGCATTTT. Its translation: CASRDRGHQPQHF. The gene calls are TRBV6-2 or TRBV6-3 and TRBJ1-5, with 11 bases lining up with TRBD1. The CDR3 spans 13 residues. In germline, CDR1 is MNHEY, CDR2 SVGEGT. V trimming: 6 bases; J trimming: 5 bases; junction bases outside the gene matches: 0.

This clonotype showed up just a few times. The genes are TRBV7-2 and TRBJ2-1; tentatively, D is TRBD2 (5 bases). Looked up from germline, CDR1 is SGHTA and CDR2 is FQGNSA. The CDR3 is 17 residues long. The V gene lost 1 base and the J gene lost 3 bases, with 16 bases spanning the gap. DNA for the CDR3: TGTGCCAGCAGCTTAGACCCAGGTTGGGGAGTCTACAATGAGCAGTTCTTC. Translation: CASSLDPGWGVYNEQFF.

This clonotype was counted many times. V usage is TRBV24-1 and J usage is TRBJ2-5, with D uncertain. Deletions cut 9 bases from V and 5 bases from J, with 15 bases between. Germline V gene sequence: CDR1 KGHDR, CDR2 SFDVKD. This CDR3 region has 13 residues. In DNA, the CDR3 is TGTGCCACCGGTCCGGGCCAGCTCGAGACCCAGTACTTC. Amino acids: CATGPGQLETQYF.

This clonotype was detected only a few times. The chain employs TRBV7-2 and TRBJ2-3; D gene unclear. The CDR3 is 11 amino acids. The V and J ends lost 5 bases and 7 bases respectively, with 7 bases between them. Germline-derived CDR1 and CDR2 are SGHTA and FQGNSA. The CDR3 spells CASSPANTQYF. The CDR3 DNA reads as TGTGCCAGCAGCCCAGCGAATACGCAGTATTTT.

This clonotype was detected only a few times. CDR3 coding DNA: TGTGCCAGCAGTTTAAGACAGGGGGGTAACTATGGCTACACCTTC. It specifies CASSLRQGGNYGYTF. The J gene is TRBJ1-2, the V gene TRBV12-3 or TRBV12-4, with TRBD1 matching over 9 bases. The CDR3 has 15 amino acids. J gave up 1 base and V 2 bases, and 2 bases lay outside the gene matches.

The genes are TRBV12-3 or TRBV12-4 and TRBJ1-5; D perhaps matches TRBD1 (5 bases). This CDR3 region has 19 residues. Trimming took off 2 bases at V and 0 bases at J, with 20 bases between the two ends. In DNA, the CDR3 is TGTGCCAGCAGTTTATCAGGGCAGAACCTCGTATATAGCAATCAGCCCCAGCATTTT. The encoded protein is CASSLSGQNLVYSNQPQHF.

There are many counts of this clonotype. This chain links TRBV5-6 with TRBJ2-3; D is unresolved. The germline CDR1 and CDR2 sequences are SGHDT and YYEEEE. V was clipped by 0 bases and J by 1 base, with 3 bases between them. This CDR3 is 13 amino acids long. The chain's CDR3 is CASSLDRTDTQYF. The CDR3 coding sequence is TGTGCCAGCAGCTTGGACCGCACAGATACGCAGTATTTT.

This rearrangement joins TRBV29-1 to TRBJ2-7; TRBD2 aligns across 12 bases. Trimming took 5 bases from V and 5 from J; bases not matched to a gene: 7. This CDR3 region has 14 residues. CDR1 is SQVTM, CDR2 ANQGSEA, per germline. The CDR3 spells CSVRLAGVLDEQYF. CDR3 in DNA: TGCAGCGTTAGACTAGCGGGAGTACTCGACGAGCAGTACTTC.

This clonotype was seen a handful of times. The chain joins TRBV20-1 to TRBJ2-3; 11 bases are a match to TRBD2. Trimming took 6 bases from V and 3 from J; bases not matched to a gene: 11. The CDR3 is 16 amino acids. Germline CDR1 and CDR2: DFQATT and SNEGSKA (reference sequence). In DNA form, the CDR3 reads TGCAGTGCGAAGAGCGCACTAGCGGGAGCGACAGATACGCAGTATTTT. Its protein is CSAKSALAGATDTQYF.

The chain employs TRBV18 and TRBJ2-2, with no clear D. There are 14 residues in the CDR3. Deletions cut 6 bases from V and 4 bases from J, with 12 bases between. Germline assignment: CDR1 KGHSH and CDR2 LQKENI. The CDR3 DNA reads TGTGCCAGCTCTCAAACGGCGCGCACCGGGGAGCTGTTTTTT. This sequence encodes CASSQTARTGELFF.

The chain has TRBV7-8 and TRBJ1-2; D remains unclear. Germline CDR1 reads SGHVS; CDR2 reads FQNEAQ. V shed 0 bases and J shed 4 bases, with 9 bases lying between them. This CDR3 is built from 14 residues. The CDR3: CASSLAASSYGYTF. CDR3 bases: TGTGCCAGCAGCTTAGCGGCCTCGAGCTATGGCTACACCTTC.

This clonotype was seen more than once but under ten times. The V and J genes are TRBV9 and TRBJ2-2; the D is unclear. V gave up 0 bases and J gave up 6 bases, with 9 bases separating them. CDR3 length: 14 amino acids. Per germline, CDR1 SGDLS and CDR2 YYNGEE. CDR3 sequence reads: CASSVDPPAGELFF. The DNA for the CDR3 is TGTGCCAGCAGCGTAGACCCGCCAGCCGGGGAGCTGTTTTTT.

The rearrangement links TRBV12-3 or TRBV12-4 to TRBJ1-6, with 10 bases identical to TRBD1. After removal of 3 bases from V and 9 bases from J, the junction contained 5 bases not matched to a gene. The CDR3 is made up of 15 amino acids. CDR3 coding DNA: TGTGCCAGCAGTTTGAGGGGACAGGGGTTTTCACCCCTCCACTTT. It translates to CASSLRGQGFSPLHF.

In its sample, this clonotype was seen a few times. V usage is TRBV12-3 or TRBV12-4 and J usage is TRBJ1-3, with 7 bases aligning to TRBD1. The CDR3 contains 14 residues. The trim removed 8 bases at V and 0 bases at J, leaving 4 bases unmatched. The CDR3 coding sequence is TGTGCCAGCGTAGGGGACAGCTCTGGAAACACCATATATTTT. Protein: CASVGDSSGNTIYF.

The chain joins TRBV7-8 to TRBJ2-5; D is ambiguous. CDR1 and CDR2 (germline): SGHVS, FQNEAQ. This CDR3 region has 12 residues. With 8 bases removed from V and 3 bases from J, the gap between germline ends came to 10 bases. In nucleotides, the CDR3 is TGTGCCAGCCGGTATGGGAAAGAGACCCAGTACTTC. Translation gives CASRYGKETQYF.

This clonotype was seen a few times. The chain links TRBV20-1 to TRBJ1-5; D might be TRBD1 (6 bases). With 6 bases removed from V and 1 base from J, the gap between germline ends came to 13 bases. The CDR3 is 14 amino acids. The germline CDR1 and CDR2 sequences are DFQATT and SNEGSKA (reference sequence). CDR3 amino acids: CSAGGRFSNQPQHF. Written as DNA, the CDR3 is TGCAGTGCAGGGGGACGATTCAGCAATCAGCCCCAGCATTTT.

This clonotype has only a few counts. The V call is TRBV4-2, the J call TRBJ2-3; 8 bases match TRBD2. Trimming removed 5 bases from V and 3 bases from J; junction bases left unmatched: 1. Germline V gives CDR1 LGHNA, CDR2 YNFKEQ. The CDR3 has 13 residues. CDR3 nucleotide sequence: TGTGCCAGCAGCACTAGCGGAACAGATACGCAGTATTTT. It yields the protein CASSTSGTDTQYF.

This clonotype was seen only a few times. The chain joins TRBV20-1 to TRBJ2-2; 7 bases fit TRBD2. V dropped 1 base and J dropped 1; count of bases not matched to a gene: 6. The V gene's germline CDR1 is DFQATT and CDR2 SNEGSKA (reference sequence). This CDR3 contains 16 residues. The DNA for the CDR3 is TGCAGTGCTAGAGGGGCTAGCGGCTTGAACACCGGGGAGCTGTTTTTT. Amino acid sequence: CSARGASGLNTGELFF.

This CDR3 is CASSFDSPGGNQPQHF. In DNA, the CDR3 is TGCGCCAGCAGTTTTGACAGCCCGGGGGGTAATCAGCCCCAGCATTTT. The chain links TRBV5-1 to TRBJ1-5; D may be TRBD1 (5 bases). The CDR3 is made up of 16 amino acids. V lost 5 bases and J lost 4, with 19 bases in between. Germline loops: CDR1 SGHRS, CDR2 YFSETQ.

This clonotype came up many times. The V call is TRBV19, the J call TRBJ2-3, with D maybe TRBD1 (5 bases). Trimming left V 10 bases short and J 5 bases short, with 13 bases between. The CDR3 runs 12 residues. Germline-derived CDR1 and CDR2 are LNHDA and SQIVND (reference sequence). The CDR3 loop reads CATRQSGDTQYF. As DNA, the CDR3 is TGTGCCACCCGACAGTCAGGAGATACGCAGTATTTT. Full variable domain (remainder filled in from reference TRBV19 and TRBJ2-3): DGGITQSPKYLFRKEGQNVTLSCEQNLNHDAMYWYRQDPGQGLRLIYYSQIVNDFQKGDIAEGYSVSREKKESFPLTVTSAQKNPTAFYLCATRQSGDTQYFGPGTRLTVL.

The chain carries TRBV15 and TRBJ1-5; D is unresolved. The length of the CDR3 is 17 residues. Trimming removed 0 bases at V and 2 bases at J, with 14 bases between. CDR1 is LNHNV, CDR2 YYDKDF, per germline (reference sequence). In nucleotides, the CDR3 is TGTGCCACCAGCAGAGATCACCCCCCGTGGGGCAATCAGCCCCAGCATTTT. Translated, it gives CATSRDHPPWGNQPQHF.

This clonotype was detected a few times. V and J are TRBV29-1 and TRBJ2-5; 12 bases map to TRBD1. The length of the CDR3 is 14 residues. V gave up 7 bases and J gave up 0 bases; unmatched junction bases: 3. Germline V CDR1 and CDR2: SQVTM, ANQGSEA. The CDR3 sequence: CSAGTGGHQETQYF. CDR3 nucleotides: TGCAGCGCCGGGACAGGGGGCCACCAAGAGACCCAGTACTTC.

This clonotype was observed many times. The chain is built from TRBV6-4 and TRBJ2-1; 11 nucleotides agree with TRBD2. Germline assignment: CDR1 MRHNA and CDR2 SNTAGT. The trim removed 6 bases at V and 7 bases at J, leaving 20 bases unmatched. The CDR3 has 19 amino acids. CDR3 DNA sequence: TGTGCCAGCAGCGGAGAGGCCAGAGTAGCGGGAGGGGCAGGGAATGAGCAGTTCTTC. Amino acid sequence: CASSGEARVAGGAGNEQFF.